This T cell receptor (beta chain) was found in a study of blood T cell repertoires in COVID-19. The wider study: Acute and convalescent COVID-19 samples came from the United States, Italy and Spain.

As processed by the authors: Amplification of reference gene primers was used by the study to estimate nucleated cell counts. The data were produced by immunoSEQ multiplex PCR, yet TCRdb's version contains in-frame clones alone and is incomplete. V, J and clone size are taken as reported in that table, and D and trimming were inferred from the DNA itself. The sample records about 300,000 clones, roughly nine tenths being singletons. Germline CDR1 reads SEHNR; CDR2 reads FQNEAQ (reference sequence). Deletions cut 2 bases from V and 7 bases from J, with 5 bases between. The CDR3 consists of 11 residues.

Sequenced sample: peripheral blood. The chain combines TRBV7-9 with TRBJ1-2; D gene ambiguous. This clonotype was sampled from a man aged 18 to 35 who had recovered from COVID-19. The CDR3 spells CASSLLLGYTF. The CDR3 DNA follows: TGTGCCAGCAGCTTACTTCTTGGCTACACCTTC. The complete variable domain, with remaining parts taken from reference TRBV7-9 and TRBJ1-2, reads DTGVSQNPRHKITKRGQNVTFRCDPISEHNRLYWYRQTLGQGPEFLTYFQNEAQLEKSRLLSDRFSAERPKGSFSTLEIQRTEQGDSAMYLCASSLLLGYTFGSGTRLTVV.